This entry features one T cell receptor (beta chain) sequence. Its specific antigen is unknown. Per-nucleotide qualities are absent, and no much larger clonotype sits a single base away. The data derive from a study of cytomegalovirus exposure and HLA in healthy donors (dated by TCRdb to the late 2010s). Context from the whole study: The 666 repertoires of the first cohort and the 120 validation repertoires were produced on the same platform, according to a later analysis. The aim of the study was to test whether cataloging public T cell receptors could identify signatures of past pathogen exposure. A separate validation cohort of roughly 130 different subjects was used in addition to the roughly 670-subject first cohort. The study combined high-throughput TCR immunosequencing, statistical association of individual TCRs with disease status, and machine learning to predict cytomegalovirus infection status.

The full study reports these points: It was suggested by the authors that the approach could potentially be generalized to other disease states and immunological phenotypes. Most TCR sequences were observed very rarely across donors, whereas some public TCRs were present in many individuals. All 120 or so repertoires were used to score co-occurrence in the validation cohort in a later analysis, because that analysis had no HLA typing for the cohort. A total of 150 to 200 TCR beta chains were listed by the study as associated with cytomegalovirus. Subsequent analysis determined that TCRs grouped into clusters in the first cohort also showed a tendency toward co-occurrence across the approximately 110 validation repertoires, and approximately 93% of cluster scores exceeded 0. A few of the identified cytomegalovirus-associated TCR beta chains were confirmed in vitro to be specific for cytomegalovirus antigens. The classifier was reported to diagnose cytomegalovirus status with high specificity and sensitivity in both the original and validation cohorts.

The donors were included in the validation cohort of 130 or so subjects, a group kept apart from the approximately 690-subject first cohort. Libraries were built with the immunoSEQ multiplex PCR assay. The original methods were these. A statistical classification framework was built to diagnose cytomegalovirus status from the catalog of TCR beta chain sequences. The table was pulled from immuneACCESS by TCRdb, which kept in-frame rearrangements only. Such tables lose some clones; where checked, under half of the loss comes from unresolved V genes, and the rest has no known cause. V and J calls and clone size come straight from that table; D and trimming were deduced from the DNA. The sample table holds fewer than 90,000 clones, of which 84% were seen once. The top ten constitute about 12% of the sample. The germline V gene (reference sequence) sets CDR1 to GTSNPN and CDR2 to SVGIG. Its CDR3 holds 16 amino acids, cysteine through phenylalanine. Just the 48-base CDR3 DNA is kept, in frame starting at base 1. V loses 0 bases at its end and J loses 3 bases; junction bases beyond the gene matches: 4.

This sequence was found in a woman between 18 and 30 years old in good health and CMV-seropositive. The sample was PBMCs. The chain employs TRBV30 and TRBJ2-5; 13 junctional bases match TRBD2. The sequenced DNA is TGTGCCTGGAGTGTAGGAGGACTAGCGGGGGAAGAGACCCAGTACTTC. The encoded protein is CAWSVGGLAGEETQYF.